This T cell receptor beta chain derives from a study of cytomegalovirus exposure and HLA in healthy donors. The ends lost 5 bases at V and 6 bases at J; junction bases unmatched: 2. This CDR3 comprises 11 residues. CDR1 is DFQATT and CDR2 is SNEGSKA in the germline V gene (reference sequence). The PCR employed 60 Vbeta primers together with 13 Jbeta primers. Clones were read by immunoSEQ multiplex PCR, and TCRdb kept only the in-frame ones, dropping some. Among 100,000 to 150,000 clones listed, just under 80% were seen once. The source of this sequence is a woman younger than 30 in good health and CMV-seronegative. V is TRBV20-1 and J is TRBJ2-7, with 9 bases identical to TRBD2. Sequences were obtained from PBMCs. The CDR3 region has the DNA TGCAGTGCTTATAGCGGGAGCGAGCAGTACTTC. Protein product: CSAYSGSEQYF.